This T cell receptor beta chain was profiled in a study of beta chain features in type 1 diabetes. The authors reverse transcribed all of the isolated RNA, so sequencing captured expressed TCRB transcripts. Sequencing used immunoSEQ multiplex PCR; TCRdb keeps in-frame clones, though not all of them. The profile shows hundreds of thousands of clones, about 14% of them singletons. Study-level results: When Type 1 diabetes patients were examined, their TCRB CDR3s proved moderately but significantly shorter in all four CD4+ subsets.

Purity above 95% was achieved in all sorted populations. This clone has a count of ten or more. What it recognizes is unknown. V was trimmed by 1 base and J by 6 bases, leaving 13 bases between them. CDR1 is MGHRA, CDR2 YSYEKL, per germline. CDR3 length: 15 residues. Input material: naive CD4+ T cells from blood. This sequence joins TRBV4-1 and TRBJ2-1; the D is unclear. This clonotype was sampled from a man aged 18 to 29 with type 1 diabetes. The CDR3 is CASSQGLASVNEQFF. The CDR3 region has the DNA TGCGCCAGCAGCCAAGGACTGGCCTCGGTCAATGAGCAGTTCTTC.